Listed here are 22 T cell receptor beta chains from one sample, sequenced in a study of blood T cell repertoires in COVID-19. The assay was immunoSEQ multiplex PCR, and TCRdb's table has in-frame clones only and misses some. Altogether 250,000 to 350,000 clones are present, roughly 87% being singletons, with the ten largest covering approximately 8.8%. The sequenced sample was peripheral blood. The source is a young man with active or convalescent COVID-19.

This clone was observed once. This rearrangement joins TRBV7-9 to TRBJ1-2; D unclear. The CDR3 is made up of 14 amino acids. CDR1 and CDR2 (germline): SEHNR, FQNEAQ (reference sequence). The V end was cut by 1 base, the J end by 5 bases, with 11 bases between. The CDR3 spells CASSLDGIHYGYTF. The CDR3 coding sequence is TGTGCCAGCAGCTTAGACGGGATTCATTATGGCTACACCTTC.

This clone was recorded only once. The CDR3 loop reads CASSGGDRESNQPQHF. DNA of the CDR3: TGTGCCAGCAGTGGGGGAGACAGGGAAAGCAATCAGCCCCAGCATTTT. The J gene is TRBJ1-5, the V gene TRBV25-1; 7 bases align to TRBD1. The CDR3 totals 16 residues. The V gene end was trimmed by 4 bases and the J gene end by 1 base; junction bases not matched to a gene: 7. The germline CDR1 and CDR2 sequences are MGHDK and SYGVNS.

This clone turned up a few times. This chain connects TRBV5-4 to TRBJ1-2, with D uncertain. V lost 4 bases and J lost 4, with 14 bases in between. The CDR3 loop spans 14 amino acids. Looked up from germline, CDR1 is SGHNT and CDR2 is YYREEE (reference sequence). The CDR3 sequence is CASSPGLYGYGYTF. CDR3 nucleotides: TGTGCCAGCAGCCCCGGGTTGTATGGCTATGGCTACACCTTC.

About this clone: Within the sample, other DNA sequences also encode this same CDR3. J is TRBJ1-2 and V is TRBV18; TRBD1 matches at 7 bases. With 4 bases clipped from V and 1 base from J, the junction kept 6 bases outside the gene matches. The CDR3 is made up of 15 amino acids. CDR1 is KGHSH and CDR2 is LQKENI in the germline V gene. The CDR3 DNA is TGTGCCAGCTCACAGGGACAGAAGATTAACTATGGCTACACCTTC. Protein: CASSQGQKINYGYTF.

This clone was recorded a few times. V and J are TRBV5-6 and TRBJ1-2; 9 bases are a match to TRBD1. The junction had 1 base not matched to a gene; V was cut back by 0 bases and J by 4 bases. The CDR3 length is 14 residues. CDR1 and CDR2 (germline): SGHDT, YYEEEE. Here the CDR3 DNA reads TGTGCCAGCAGCTTGGACAGGGGGCCCTATGGCTACACCTTC. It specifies CASSLDRGPYGYTF. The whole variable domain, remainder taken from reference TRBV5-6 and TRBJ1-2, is DAGVTQSPTHLIKTRGQQVTLRCSPKSGHDTVSWYQQALGQGPQFIFQYYEEEERQRGNFPDRFSGHQFPNYSSELNVNALLLGDSALYLCASSLDRGPYGYTFGSGTRLTVV.

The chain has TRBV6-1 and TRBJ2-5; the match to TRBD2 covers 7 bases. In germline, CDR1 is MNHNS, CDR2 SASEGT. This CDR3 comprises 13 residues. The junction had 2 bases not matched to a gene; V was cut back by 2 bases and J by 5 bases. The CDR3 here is CASSELAEETQYF. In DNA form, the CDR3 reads TGTGCCAGCAGTGAACTAGCGGAGGAGACCCAGTACTTC.

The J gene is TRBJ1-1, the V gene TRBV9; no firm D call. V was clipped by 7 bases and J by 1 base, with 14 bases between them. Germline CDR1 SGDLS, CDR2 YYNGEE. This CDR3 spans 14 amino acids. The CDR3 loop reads CASSREMANTEAFF. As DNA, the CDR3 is TGTGCCAGCTCGAGGGAGATGGCGAACACTGAAGCTTTCTTT.

CDR3 in DNA: TGTGCCAGCAGGCAGACGACAGTAAACAATGAGCAGTTCTTC. As protein: CASRQTTVNNEQFF. V and J are TRBV7-9 and TRBJ2-1; D is perhaps TRBD1 (5 bases). The CDR3 covers 14 residues. Germline CDR1 reads SEHNR; CDR2 reads FQNEAQ (reference sequence). With 6 bases removed from V and 5 bases from J, the gap between germline ends came to 14 bases. Full variable domain (remainder filled in from reference TRBV7-9 and TRBJ2-1): DTGVSQNPRHKITKRGQNVTFRCDPISEHNRLYWYRQTLGQGPEFLTYFQNEAQLEKSRLLSDRFSAERPKGSFSTLEIQRTEQGDSAMYLCASRQTTVNNEQFFGPGTRLTVL.

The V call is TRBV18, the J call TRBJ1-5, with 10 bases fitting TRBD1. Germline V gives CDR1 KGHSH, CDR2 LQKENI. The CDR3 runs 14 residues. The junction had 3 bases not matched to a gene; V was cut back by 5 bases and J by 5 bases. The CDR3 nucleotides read TGTGCCAGCTCAGCCGGGACAGGGGATCAGCCCCAGCATTTT. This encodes CASSAGTGDQPQHF.

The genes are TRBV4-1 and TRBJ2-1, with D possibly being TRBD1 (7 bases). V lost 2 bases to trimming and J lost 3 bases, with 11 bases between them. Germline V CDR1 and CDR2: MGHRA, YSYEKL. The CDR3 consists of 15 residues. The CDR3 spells CASSQPQGGYNEQFF. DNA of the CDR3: TGCGCCAGCAGCCAACCCCAGGGGGGCTACAATGAGCAGTTCTTC.

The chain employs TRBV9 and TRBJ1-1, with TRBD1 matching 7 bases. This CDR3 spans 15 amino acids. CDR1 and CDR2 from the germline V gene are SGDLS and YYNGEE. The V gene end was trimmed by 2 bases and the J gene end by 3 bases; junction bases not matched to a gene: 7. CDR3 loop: CASSVNPQGDTEAFF. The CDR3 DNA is TGTGCCAGCAGCGTTAACCCTCAGGGGGACACTGAAGCTTTCTTT.

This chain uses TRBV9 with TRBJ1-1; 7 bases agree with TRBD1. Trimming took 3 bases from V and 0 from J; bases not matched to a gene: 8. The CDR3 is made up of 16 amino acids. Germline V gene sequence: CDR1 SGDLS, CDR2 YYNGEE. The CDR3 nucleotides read TGTGCCAGCAGCGCAGGGGACAGCTTGATGAACACTGAAGCTTTCTTT. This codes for CASSAGDSLMNTEAFF. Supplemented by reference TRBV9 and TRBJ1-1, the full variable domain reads DSGVTQTPKHLITATGQRVTLRCSPRSGDLSVYWYQQSLDQGLQFLIQYYNGEERAKGNILERFSAQQFPDLHSELNLSSLELGDSALYFCASSAGDSLMNTEAFFGQGTRLTVV.

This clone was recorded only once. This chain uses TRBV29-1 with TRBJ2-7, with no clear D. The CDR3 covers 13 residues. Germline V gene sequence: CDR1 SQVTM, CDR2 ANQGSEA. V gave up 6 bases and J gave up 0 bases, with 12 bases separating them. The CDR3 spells CSVAISSSYEQYF. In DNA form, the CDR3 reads TGCAGCGTCGCTATTTCTAGCTCCTACGAGCAGTACTTC.

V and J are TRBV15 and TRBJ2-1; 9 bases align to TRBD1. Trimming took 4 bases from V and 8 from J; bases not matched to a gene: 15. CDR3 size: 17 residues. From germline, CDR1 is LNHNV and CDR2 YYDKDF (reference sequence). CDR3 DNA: TGTGCCACCAGCATGCCGGGACAGGGATTAATCCGGGATGAGCAGTTCTTC. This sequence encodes CATSMPGQGLIRDEQFF. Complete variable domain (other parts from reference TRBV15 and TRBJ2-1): DAMVIQNPRYQVTQFGKPVTLSCSQTLNHNVMYWYQQKSSQAPKLLFHYYDKDFNNEADTPDNFQSRRPNTSFCFLDIRSPGLGDTAMYLCATSMPGQGLIRDEQFFGPGTRLTVL.

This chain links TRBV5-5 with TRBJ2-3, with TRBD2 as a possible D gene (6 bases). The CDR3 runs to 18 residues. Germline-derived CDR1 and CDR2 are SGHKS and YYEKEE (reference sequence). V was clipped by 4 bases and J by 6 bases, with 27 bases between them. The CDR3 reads CASSLGTDYGGNLDTQYF. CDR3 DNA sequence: TGTGCCAGCAGCCTCGGGACTGACTATGGGGGGAATTTGGATACGCAGTATTTT.

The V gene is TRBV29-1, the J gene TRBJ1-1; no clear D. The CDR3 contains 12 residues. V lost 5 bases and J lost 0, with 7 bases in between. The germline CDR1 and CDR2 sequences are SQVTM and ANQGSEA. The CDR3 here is CSVPTLNTEAFF. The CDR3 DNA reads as TGCAGCGTTCCGACACTGAACACTGAAGCTTTCTTT.

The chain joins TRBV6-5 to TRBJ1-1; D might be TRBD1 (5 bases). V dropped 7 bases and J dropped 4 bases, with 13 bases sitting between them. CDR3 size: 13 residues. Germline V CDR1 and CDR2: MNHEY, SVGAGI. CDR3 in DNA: TGTGCCAGCACCCTCGCCGGGGGCACTGAAGCTTTCTTT. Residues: CASTLAGGTEAFF.

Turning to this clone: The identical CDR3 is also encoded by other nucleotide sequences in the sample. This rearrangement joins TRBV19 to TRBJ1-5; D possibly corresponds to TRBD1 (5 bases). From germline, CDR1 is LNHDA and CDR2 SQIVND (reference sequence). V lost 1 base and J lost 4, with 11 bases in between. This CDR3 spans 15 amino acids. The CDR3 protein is CASSIVGRGNQPQHF. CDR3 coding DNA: TGTGCCAGTAGTATAGTAGGGAGGGGAAATCAGCCCCAGCATTTT. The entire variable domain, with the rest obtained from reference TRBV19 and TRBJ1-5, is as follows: DGGITQSPKYLFRKEGQNVTLSCEQNLNHDAMYWYRQDPGQGLRLIYYSQIVNDFQKGDIAEGYSVSREKKESFPLTVTSAQKNPTAFYLCASSIVGRGNQPQHFGDGTRLSIL.

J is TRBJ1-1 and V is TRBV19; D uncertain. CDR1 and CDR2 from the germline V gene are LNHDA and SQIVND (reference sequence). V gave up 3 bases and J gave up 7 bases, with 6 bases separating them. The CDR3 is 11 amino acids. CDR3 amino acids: CASSIRVEAFF. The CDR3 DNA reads TGTGCCAGTAGTATCCGGGTTGAAGCTTTCTTT.

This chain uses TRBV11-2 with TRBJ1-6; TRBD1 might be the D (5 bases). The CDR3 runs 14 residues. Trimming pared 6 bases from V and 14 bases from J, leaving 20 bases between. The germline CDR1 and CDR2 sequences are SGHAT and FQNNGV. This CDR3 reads CASRRIRPGKSLHF. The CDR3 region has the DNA TGTGCCAGCAGACGTATTCGACCAGGGAAATCCCTCCACTTT.

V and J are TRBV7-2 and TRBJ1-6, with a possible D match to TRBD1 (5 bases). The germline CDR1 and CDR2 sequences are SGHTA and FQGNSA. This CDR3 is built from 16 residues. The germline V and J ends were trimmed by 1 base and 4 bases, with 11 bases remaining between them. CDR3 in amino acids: CASSLGGRIYNSPLHF. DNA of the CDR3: TGTGCCAGCAGCTTAGGGGGCAGGATTTATAATTCACCCCTCCACTTT.

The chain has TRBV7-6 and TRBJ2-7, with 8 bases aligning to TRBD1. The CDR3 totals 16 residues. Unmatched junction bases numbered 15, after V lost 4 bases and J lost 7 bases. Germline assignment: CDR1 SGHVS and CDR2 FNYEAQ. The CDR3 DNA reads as TGTGCCAGCAGCTCACACGTTGCTGGACAGGGCGAGGAGCAGTACTTC. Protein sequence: CASSSHVAGQGEEQYF.